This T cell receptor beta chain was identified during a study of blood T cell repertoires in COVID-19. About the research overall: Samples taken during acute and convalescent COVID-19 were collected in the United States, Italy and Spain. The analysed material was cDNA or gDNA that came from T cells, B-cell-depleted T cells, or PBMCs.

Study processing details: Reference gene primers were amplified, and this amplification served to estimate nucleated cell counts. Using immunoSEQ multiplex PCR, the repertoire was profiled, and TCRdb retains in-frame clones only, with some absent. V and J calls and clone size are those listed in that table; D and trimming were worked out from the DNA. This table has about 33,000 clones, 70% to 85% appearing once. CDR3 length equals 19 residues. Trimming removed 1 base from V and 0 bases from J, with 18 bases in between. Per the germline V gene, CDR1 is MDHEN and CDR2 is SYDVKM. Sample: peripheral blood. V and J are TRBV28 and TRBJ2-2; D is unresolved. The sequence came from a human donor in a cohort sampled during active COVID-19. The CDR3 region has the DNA TGTGCCAGCAGTTTATCCCTAGATCCCACGGTCGCGAACACCGGGGAGCTGTTTTTT. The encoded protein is CASSLSLDPTVANTGELFF.